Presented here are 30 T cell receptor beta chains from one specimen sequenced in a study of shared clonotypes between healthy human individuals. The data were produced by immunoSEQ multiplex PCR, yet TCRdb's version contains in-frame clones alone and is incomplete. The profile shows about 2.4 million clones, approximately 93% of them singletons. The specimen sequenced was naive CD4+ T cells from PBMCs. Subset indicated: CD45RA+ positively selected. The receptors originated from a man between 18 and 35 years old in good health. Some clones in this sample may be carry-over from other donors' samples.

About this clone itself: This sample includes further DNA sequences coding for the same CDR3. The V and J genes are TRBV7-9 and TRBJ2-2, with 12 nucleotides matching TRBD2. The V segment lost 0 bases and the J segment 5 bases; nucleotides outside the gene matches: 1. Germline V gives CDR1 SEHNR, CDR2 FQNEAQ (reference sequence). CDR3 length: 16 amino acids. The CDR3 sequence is CASSLALAGGTGELFF. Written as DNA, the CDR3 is TGTGCCAGCAGCTTAGCACTAGCGGGAGGAACCGGGGAGCTGTTTTTT. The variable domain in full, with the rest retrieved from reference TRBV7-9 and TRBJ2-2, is DTGVSQNPRHKITKRGQNVTFRCDPISEHNRLYWYRQTLGQGPEFLTYFQNEAQLEKSRLLSDRFSAERPKGSFSTLEIQRTEQGDSAMYLCASSLALAGGTGELFFGEGSRLTVL.

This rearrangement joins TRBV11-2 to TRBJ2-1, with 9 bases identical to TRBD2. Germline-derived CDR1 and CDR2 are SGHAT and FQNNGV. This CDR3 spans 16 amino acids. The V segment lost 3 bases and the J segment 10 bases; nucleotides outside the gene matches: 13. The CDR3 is CASSFGFSGRSGEQFF. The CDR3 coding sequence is TGTGCCAGCAGCTTCGGCTTTAGCGGGAGATCTGGGGAGCAGTTCTTC.

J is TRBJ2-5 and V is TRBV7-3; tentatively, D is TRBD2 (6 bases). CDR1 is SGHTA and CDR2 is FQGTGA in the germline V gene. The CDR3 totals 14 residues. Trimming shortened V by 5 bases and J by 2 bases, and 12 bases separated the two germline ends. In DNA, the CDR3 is TGTGCCAGCAGCACCGGGACTGATCAAGAGACCCAGTACTTC. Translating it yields CASSTGTDQETQYF.

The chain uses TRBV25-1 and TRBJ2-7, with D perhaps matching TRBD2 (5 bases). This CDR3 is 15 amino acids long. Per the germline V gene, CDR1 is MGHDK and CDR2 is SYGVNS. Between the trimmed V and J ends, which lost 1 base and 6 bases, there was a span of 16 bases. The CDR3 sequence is CASSELGSSLGEQYF. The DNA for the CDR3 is TGTGCCAGCAGTGAATTGGGGAGTTCACTAGGCGAGCAGTACTTC.

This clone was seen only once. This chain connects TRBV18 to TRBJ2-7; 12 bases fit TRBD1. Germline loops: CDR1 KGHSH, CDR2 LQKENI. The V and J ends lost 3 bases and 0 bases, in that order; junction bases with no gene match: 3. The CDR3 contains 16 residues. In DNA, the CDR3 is TGTGCCAGCTCACCCGGGACAGGGGGCCTCTCCTACGAGCAGTACTTC. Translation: CASSPGTGGLSYEQYF.

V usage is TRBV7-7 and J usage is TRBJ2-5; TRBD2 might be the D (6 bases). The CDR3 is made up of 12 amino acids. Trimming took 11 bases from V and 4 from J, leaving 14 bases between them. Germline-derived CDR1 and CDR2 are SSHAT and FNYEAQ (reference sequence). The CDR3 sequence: CALTGARETQYF. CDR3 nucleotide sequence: TGTGCCTTAACGGGAGCGCGAGAGACCCAGTACTTC.

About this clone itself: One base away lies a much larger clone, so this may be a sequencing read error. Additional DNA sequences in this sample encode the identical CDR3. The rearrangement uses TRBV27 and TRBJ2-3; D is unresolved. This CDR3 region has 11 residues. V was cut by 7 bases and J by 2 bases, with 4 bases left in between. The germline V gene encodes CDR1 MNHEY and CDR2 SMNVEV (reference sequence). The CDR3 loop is CASTSTDTQYF. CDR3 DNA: TGTGCCAGCACCTCCACAGATACGCAGTATTTT.

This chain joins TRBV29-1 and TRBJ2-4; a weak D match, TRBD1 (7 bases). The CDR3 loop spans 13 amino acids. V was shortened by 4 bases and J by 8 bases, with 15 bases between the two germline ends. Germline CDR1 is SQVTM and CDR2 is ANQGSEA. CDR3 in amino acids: CSVVQGGADIQYF. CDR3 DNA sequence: TGCAGCGTTGTCCAGGGGGGCGCGGACATTCAGTACTTC.

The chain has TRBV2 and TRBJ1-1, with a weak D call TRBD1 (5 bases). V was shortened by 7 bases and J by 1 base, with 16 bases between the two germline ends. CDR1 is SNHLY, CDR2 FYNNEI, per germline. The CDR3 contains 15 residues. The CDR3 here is CASNFPQGANTEAFF. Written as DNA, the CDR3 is TGTGCCAGCAATTTCCCTCAGGGAGCGAACACTGAAGCTTTCTTT.

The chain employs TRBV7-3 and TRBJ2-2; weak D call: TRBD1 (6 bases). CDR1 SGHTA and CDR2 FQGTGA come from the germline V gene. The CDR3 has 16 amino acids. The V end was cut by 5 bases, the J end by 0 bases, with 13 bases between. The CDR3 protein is CASSPRQAANTGELFF. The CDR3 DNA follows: TGTGCCAGCAGCCCCCGACAGGCCGCGAACACCGGGGAGCTGTTTTTT.

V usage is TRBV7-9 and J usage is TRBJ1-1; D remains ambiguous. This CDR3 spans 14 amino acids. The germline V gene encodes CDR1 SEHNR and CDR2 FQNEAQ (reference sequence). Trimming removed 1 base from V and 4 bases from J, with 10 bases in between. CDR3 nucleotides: TGTGCCAGCAGCTTAGAATGGGTGAGCACTGAAGCTTTCTTT. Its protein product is CASSLEWVSTEAFF. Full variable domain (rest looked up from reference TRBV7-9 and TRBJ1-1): DTGVSQNPRHKITKRGQNVTFRCDPISEHNRLYWYRQTLGQGPEFLTYFQNEAQLEKSRLLSDRFSAERPKGSFSTLEIQRTEQGDSAMYLCASSLEWVSTEAFFGQGTRLTVV.

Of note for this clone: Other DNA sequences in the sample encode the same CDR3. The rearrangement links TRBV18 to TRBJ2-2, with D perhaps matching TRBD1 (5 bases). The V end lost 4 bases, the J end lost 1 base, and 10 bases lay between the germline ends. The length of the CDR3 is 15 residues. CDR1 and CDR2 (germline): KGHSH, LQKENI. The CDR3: CASSLDRLNTGELFF. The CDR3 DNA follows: TGTGCCAGCTCACTAGACAGATTGAACACCGGGGAGCTGTTTTTT.

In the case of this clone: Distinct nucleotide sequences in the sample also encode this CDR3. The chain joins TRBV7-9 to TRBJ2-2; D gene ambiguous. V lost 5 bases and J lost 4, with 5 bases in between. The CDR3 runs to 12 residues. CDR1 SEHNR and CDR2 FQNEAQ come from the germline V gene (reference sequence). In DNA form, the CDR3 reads TGTGCCAGCAGCCTATCCACCGGGGAGCTGTTTTTT. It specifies CASSLSTGELFF.

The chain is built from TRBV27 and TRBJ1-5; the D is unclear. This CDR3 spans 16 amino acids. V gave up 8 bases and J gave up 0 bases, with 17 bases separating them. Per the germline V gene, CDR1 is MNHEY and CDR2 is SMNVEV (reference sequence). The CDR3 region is CASPRTEDDSNQPQHF. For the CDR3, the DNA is TGTGCCAGCCCCCGGACGGAAGACGATAGCAATCAGCCCCAGCATTTT.

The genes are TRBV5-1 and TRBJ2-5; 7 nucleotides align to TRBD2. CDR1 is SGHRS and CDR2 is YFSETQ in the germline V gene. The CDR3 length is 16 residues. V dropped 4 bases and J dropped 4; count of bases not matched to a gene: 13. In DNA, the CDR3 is TGCGCCAGCAGCAGGGAGGGCCTAAGGAATCCAGAGACCCAGTACTTC. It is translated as CASSREGLRNPETQYF.

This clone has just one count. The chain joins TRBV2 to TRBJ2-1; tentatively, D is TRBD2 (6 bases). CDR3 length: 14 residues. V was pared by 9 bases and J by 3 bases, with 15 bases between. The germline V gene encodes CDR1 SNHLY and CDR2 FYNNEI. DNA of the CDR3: TGTGCCAGTATCGGAGGGCCGCTCTACAATGAGCAGTTCTTC. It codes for CASIGGPLYNEQFF.

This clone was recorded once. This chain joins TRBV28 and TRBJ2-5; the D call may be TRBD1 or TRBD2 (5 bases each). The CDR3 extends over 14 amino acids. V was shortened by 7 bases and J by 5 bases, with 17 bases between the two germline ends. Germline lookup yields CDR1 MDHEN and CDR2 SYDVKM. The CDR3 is CASTAEEGWETQYF. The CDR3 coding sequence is TGTGCCAGCACCGCAGAAGAGGGGTGGGAGACCCAGTACTTC.

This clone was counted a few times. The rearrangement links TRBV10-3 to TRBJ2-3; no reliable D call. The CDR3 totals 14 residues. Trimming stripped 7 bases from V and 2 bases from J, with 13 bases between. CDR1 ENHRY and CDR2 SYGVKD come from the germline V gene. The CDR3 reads CAITSNLNTDTQYF. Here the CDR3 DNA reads TGTGCCATCACCAGCAATCTGAACACAGATACGCAGTATTTT.

DNA for the CDR3: TGTGCCAGCAGCGCAGGGAATCCCTACGAGCAGTACTTC. As protein: CASSAGNPYEQYF. The rearrangement joins TRBV6-1 to TRBJ2-7; perhaps TRBD1 as D (5 bases). With 6 bases removed from V and 2 bases from J, the gap between germline ends came to 11 bases. The CDR3 is 13 residues long. Germline lookup yields CDR1 MNHNS and CDR2 SASEGT.

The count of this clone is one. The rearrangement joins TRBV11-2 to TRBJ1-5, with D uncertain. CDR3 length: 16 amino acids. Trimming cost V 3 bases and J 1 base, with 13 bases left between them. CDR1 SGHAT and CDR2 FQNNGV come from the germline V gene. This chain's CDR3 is CASSLFGIGSNQPQHF. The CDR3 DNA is TGTGCCAGCAGCTTGTTTGGGATCGGGAGCAATCAGCCCCAGCATTTT.

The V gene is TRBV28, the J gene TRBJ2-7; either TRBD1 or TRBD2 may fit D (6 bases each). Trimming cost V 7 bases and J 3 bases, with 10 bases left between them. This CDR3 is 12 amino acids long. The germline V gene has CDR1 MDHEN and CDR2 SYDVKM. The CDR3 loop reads CASTGANYEQYF. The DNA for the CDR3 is TGTGCCAGCACGGGGGCCAACTACGAGCAGTACTTC.

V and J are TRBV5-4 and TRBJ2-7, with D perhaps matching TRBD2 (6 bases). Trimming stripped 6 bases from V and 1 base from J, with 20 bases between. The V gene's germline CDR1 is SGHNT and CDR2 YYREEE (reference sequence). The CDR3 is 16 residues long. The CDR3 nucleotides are TGTGCCAGCAACCTCGATGGGCGGGGATCATCCTACGAGCAGTACTTC. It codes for CASNLDGRGSSYEQYF.

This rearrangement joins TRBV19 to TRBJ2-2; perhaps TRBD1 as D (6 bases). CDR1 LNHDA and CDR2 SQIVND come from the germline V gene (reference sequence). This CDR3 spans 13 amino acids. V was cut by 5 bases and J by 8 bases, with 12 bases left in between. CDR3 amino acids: CASSPAGAGELFF. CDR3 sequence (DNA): TGTGCCAGTAGTCCAGCAGGGGCAGGGGAGCTGTTTTTT.

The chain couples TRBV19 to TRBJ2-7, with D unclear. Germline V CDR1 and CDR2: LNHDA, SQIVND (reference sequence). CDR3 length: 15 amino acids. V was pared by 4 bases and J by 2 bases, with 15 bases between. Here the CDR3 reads CASSTGIITAYEQYF. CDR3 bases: TGTGCCAGTAGTACTGGAATTATCACTGCCTACGAGCAGTACTTC.

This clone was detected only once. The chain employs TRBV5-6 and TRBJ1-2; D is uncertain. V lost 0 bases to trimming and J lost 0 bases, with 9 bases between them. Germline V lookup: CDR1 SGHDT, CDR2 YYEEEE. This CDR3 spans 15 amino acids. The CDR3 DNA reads TGTGCCAGCAGCTTGGGCCCGGGAGCTAACTATGGCTACACCTTC. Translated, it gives CASSLGPGANYGYTF.

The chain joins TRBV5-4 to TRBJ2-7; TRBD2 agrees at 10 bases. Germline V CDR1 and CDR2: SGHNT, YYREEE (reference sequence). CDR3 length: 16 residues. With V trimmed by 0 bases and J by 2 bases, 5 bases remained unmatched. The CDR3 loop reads CASSLARTSGAYEQYF. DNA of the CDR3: TGTGCCAGCAGCTTGGCGAGGACTAGCGGCGCCTACGAGCAGTACTTC.

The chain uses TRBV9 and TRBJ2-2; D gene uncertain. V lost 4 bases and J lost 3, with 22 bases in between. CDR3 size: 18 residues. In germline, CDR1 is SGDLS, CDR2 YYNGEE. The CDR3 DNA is TGTGCCAGCAGCCCCGCGGTCATCACCGGTTATGACACCGGGGAGCTGTTTTTT. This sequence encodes CASSPAVITGYDTGELFF.

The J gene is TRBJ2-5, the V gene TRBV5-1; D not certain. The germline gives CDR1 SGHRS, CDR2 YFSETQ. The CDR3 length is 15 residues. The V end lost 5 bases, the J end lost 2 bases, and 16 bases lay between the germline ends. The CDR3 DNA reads TGCGCCAGCAGGCTTGGTGGGCGGACGCAAGAGACCCAGTACTTC. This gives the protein CASRLGGRTQETQYF. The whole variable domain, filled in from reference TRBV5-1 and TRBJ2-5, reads KAGVTQTPRYLIKTRGQQVTLSCSPISGHRSVSWYQQTPGQGLQFLFEYFSETQRNKGNFPGRFSGRQFSNSRSEMNVSTLELGDSALYLCASRLGGRTQETQYFGPGTRLLVL.

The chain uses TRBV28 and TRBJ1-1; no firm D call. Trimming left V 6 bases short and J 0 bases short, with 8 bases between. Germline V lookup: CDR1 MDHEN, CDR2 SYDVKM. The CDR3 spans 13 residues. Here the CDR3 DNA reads TGTGCCAGCAGCCAGACCATGAACACTGAAGCTTTCTTT. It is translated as CASSQTMNTEAFF.

The CDR3 loop is CASSPLGLGRNQPQHF. The CDR3 coding sequence is TGCGCCAGCAGCCCCCTAGGACTGGGGCGCAATCAGCCCCAGCATTTT. The chain joins TRBV5-1 to TRBJ1-5; possibly TRBD1 for D (5 bases). The germline V and J ends were trimmed by 4 bases and 2 bases, with 16 bases remaining between them. In germline, CDR1 is SGHRS, CDR2 YFSETQ. The CDR3 is 16 residues long.